This T cell receptor (beta chain) was retrieved from a study of T cells after yellow fever vaccination. General study results and limits: FACS-sorted repertoires might harbor abundant contaminating clonotypes from the bulk population.

In its sample, this clonotype was seen a few times. No antigen is known for it. Via MiXCR, TCRdb re-called the 5' RACE reads, giving one row per CDR3 protein. Among 100,000 to 150,000 distinct CDR3 sequences listed, 12% to 15% were seen once. Germline V CDR1 and CDR2: SGDLS, YYNGEE. The CDR3 covers 17 residues. Trimming stripped 4 bases from V and 2 bases from J, with 20 bases between. Source: CD8+ T cells sorted from PBMCs, taken 5 days after the yellow fever booster vaccination. This clonotype was obtained from a young man who received the YFV17D yellow fever vaccine. The V call is TRBV9, the J call TRBJ2-3; the D gene could be TRBD1 or TRBD2 (5 bases each). CDR3 DNA sequence: TGTGCCAGCAGCCCCCGGGACCCGAATACCATCACAGATACGCAGTATTTT. This translates into CASSPRDPNTITDTQYF.